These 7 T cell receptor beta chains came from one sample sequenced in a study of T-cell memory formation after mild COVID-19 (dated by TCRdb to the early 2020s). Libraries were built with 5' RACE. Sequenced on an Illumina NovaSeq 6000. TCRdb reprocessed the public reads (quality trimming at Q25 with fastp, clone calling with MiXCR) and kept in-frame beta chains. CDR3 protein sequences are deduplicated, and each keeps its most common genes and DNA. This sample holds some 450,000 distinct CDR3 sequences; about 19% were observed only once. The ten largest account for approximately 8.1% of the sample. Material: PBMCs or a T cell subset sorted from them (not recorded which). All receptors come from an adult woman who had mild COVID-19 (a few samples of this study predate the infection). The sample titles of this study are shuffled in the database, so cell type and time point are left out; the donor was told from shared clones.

CDR3 sequence (DNA): TGTGCCAGCAGAAGAGCGGGGGGCGACTACAATGAGCAGTTCTTC. Its protein product is CASRRAGGDYNEQFF. The chain is built from TRBV7-2 and TRBJ2-1, with 9 bases aligning to TRBD2. This CDR3 has 15 residues. The V gene's germline CDR1 is SGHTA and CDR2 FQGNSA. V lost 6 bases to trimming and J lost 3 bases; unmatched junction nucleotides: 6. The whole variable domain, filled in from reference TRBV7-2 and TRBJ2-1, reads GAGVSQSPSNKVTEKGKDVELRCDPISGHTALYWYRQSLGQGLEFLIYFQGNSAPDKSGLPSDRFSAERTGGSVSTLTIQRTQQEDSAVYLCASRRAGGDYNEQFFGPGTRLTVL.

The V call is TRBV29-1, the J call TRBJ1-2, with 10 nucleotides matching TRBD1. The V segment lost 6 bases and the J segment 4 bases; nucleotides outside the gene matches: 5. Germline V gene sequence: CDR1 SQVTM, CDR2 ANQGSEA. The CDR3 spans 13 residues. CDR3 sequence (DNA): TGCAGCGTGACAGGGGGCGAGGGCTATGGCTACACCTTC. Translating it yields CSVTGGEGYGYTF.

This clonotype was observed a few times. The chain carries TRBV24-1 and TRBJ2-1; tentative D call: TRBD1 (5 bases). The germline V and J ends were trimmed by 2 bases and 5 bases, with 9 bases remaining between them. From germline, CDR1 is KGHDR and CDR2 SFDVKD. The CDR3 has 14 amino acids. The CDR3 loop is CATSDSDIDNEQFF. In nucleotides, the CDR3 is TGTGCCACCAGTGATTCGGACATAGACAATGAGCAGTTCTTC.

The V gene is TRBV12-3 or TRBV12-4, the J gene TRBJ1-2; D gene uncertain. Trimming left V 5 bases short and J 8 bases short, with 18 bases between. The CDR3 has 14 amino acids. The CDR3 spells CASSPWVLLKGYTF. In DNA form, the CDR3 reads TGTGCCAGCAGTCCCTGGGTCCTTTTGAAAGGCTACACCTTC.

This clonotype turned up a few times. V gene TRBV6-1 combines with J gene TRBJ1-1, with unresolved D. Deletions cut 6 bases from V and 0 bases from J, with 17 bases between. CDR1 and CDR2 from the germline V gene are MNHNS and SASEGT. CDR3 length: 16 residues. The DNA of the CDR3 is TGTGCCAGCAGGAGGTTGCAACGGGCCATGAACACTGAAGCTTTCTTT. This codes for CASRRLQRAMNTEAFF.

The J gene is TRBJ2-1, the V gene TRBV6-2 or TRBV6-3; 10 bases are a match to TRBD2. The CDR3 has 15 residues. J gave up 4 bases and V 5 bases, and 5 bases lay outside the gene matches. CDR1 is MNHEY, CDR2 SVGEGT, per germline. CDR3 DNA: TGTGCCAGCAGTCGACCAGCGGGGGGGTACAATGAGCAGTTCTTC. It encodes CASSRPAGGYNEQFF.

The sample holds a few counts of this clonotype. The chain's CDR3 is CASSLTAKNTGELFF. The CDR3 coding sequence is TGTGCCAGCAGCTTGACTGCTAAGAACACCGGGGAGCTGTTTTTT. This chain joins TRBV7-2 and TRBJ2-2; D is uncertain. Germline V gene sequence: CDR1 SGHTA, CDR2 FQGNSA. The CDR3 extends over 15 amino acids. V gave up 3 bases and J gave up 1 base, with 9 bases separating them.